The clone carrying this TCR beta chain showed up just a few times. The antigen is unknown. The sample comes from a study of T-cell memory formation after mild COVID-19. Study overall: Clustering of TCRs was largely donor specific.

Findings and limits, study-wide: Nothing confirmed that second-wave clones peaking on day 37 were specific for SARS-CoV-2.

CDR1 LGHNA and CDR2 YSLEER come from the germline V gene. Trimming took off 3 bases at V and 4 bases at J, with 16 bases between the two ends. The CDR3 totals 16 residues. From the 5' RACE reads, TCRdb called clonotypes with MiXCR, one entry per CDR3 protein. The table lists some 300,000 distinct CDR3 sequences, roughly 19% of them singletons. The specimen was PBMCs or a T cell subset sorted from them (not recorded which). The gene calls are TRBV4-3 and TRBJ2-1; D gene unclear. This clonotype was sampled from a man aged 18 to 29 who had mild COVID-19 (a few samples of this study predate the infection). Cell type and time point are not known. CDR3 coding DNA: TGCGCCAGCAGCCAGATGACATCATTAGATTACAATGAGCAGTTCTTC. It yields the protein CASSQMTSLDYNEQFF.